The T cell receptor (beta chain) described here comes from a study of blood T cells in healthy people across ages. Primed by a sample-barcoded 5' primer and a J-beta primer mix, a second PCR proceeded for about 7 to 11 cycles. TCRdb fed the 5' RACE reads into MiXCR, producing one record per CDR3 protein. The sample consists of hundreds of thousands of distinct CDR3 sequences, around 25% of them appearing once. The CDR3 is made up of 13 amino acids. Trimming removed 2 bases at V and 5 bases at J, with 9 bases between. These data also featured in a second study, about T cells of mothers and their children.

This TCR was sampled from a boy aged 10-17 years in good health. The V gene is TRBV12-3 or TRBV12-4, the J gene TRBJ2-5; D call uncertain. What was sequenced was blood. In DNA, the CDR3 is TGTGCCAGCAGTTTAATTCTACGTGAGACCCAGTACTTC. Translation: CASSLILRETQYF.